This T cell receptor (beta chain) was found in a study of tissue T cells after allogeneic stem cell transplantation. Study-wide results and limits: Alloreactivity or antigen specificity of tissue TCRs was not determined; some clones might be host cells.

About this clone: Its target is not known.

Germline V gives CDR1 MNHEY, CDR2 SMNVEV (reference sequence). Trimming cost V 5 bases and J 3 bases, with 14 bases left between them. This CDR3 region has 14 residues. Some clones are missing from TCRdb's copy, which holds only in-frame ones; the method was immunoSEQ multiplex PCR. The data show just under 10,000 clones, about three fifths seen once. The sequence came from a woman aged 18-49 years with breast cancer. This chain joins TRBV27 and TRBJ2-7; D possibly corresponds to TRBD1 (6 bases). The starting material was tissue from the jejunum, obtained at autopsy. CDR3 amino acids: CASSPHATGYEQYF. CDR3 in DNA: TGTGCCAGCAGTCCCCACGCGACAGGCTACGAGCAGTACTTC.